These 31 T cell receptor beta chains share one sample of origin, sequenced in a study of cytomegalovirus exposure and HLA in healthy donors. 13 Jbeta primers and 60 Vbeta primers were used for the PCR. TCRdb's copy holds only in-frame clones and misses some; the assay was immunoSEQ multiplex PCR. The sample has 150,000 to 200,000 clones; approximately 81% are singletons. The sequencing sample was made of PBMCs. The receptor source for this set is a man between 18 and 29 years old in good health and CMV-seropositive.

This chain joins TRBV11-2 and TRBJ2-5, with 8 bases identical to TRBD2. After removal of 7 bases from V and 4 bases from J, the junction contained 8 bases not matched to a gene. Germline loops: CDR1 SGHAT, CDR2 FQNNGV. This CDR3 spans 14 amino acids. In nucleotides, the CDR3 is TGTGCCAGCACCACCTTGGCGGGAGGAGAGACCCAGTACTTC. Amino acids: CASTTLAGGETQYF.

This clone was counted once. The CDR3 loop is CASSDRDREPNEQFF. CDR3 sequence (DNA): TGTGCCAGCAGCGACCGGGACAGGGAGCCGAATGAGCAGTTCTTC. The rearrangement links TRBV9 to TRBJ2-1; TRBD1 matches at 9 bases. Trimming cost V 3 bases and J 7 bases; bases outside gene matches: 8. This CDR3 region has 15 residues. Germline assignment: CDR1 SGDLS and CDR2 YYNGEE.

This sequence joins TRBV5-4 and TRBJ2-2, with D possibly matching TRBD1 (7 bases). The CDR3 length is 15 residues. Per germline, CDR1 SGHNT and CDR2 YYREEE (reference sequence). Trimming stripped 5 bases from V and 5 bases from J, with 16 bases between. CDR3: CASSQGAGGTGELFF. The DNA for the CDR3 is TGTGCCAGCAGTCAAGGGGCAGGGGGGACCGGGGAGCTGTTTTTT.

In this sample, this clone turned up once. V usage is TRBV7-9 and J usage is TRBJ2-5, with D possibly matching TRBD2 (5 bases). The germline V gene encodes CDR1 SEHNR and CDR2 FQNEAQ (reference sequence). The CDR3 is 14 amino acids. V was pared by 4 bases and J by 2 bases, with 11 bases between. The CDR3 DNA sequence: TGTGCCAGCAGCTCCGACGGGGTGCAAGAGACCCAGTACTTC. It codes for CASSSDGVQETQYF.

The rearrangement links TRBV27 to TRBJ2-7; TRBD1 agrees at 7 bases. The V gene end was trimmed by 5 bases and the J gene end by 4 bases; junction bases not matched to a gene: 14. From germline, CDR1 is MNHEY and CDR2 SMNVEV (reference sequence). This CDR3 region has 16 residues. CDR3: CASSLGGRGRKYEQYF. The CDR3 DNA follows: TGTGCCAGCAGTCTAGGGGGAAGGGGGCGCAAGTACGAGCAGTACTTC.

The rearrangement joins TRBV7-9 to TRBJ2-5; TRBD2 agrees at 7 bases. With 4 bases clipped from V and 7 bases from J, the junction kept 3 bases outside the gene matches. There are 12 residues in the CDR3. Germline lookup yields CDR1 SEHNR and CDR2 FQNEAQ (reference sequence). The CDR3 DNA reads TGTGCCAGCAGCTCGGGAGGAGGGACCCAGTACTTC. Translated: CASSSGGGTQYF.

This clone was observed once. Its ends do not fully match the called genes, so a read error is possible. This sequence joins TRBV7-7 and TRBJ2-1; 8 nucleotides line up with TRBD2. The CDR3 runs to 14 residues. CDR1 is SSHAT and CDR2 is FNYEAQ in the germline V gene (reference sequence). The DNA for the CDR3 is TGTGCTAGCAGCCCCGGGGGGGCATTTAATGAGCAGTTCTTC. Amino acid sequence: CASSPGGAFNEQFF.

The V gene is TRBV4-3, the J gene TRBJ2-2; 9 bases are a match to TRBD2. The CDR3 runs to 17 residues. CDR1 and CDR2 from the germline V gene are LGHNA and YSLEER. J was trimmed by 6 bases and V by 0 bases; bases with no gene match: 8. CDR3 nucleotide sequence: TGCGCCAGCAGCCAAGATCCCAGCGGGGGGTGGGCCGGGGAGCTGTTTTTT. This encodes CASSQDPSGGWAGELFF.

This clone was seen a single time. The chain recombines TRBV7-9 with TRBJ1-5; the D gene is possibly TRBD1 (5 bases). The germline V gene has CDR1 SEHNR and CDR2 FQNEAQ (reference sequence). The CDR3 is 14 residues long. V was pared by 6 bases and J by 4 bases, with 13 bases between. The CDR3 DNA follows: TGTGCCAGCAGTCAGGGAGGGCGGAATCAGCCCCAGCATTTT. Translating it yields CASSQGGRNQPQHF.

The chain recombines TRBV2 with TRBJ1-2, with a tentative D call TRBD1 (6 bases). Deletions cut 6 bases from V and 5 bases from J, with 10 bases between. The CDR3 has 12 residues. Germline CDR1 and CDR2: SNHLY and FYNNEI. The CDR3 reads CASRGTLYGYTF. CDR3 bases: TGTGCCAGCAGGGGGACACTGTATGGCTACACCTTC.

As to this clone: The junction and the germline gene differ at one end; a read error may be behind it. The J gene is TRBJ1-1, the V gene TRBV9; a possible D gene is TRBD1 (5 bases). This CDR3 is 15 amino acids long. From germline, CDR1 is SGDLS and CDR2 YYNGEE. This CDR3 reads CASSPPSAGNAEAFF. CDR3 DNA sequence: TGTGCCAGCAGCCCTCCATCGGCAGGGAACGCTGAAGCTTTCTTT.

CDR3 protein: CASAPGTGGDTEAFF. DNA of the CDR3: TGTGCCTCCGCCCCAGGGACAGGGGGGGACACTGAAGCTTTCTTT. The chain couples TRBV10-3 to TRBJ1-1, with 11 bases lining up with TRBD1. Germline lookup yields CDR1 ENHRY and CDR2 SYGVKD. The trim removed 11 bases at V and 3 bases at J, leaving 11 bases unmatched. This CDR3 is 15 amino acids long.

V is TRBV29-1 and J is TRBJ1-1; D remains unclear. The CDR3 runs to 13 residues. Germline V gene data show CDR1 as SQVTM and CDR2 as ANQGSEA. The V gene lost 3 bases and the J gene lost 0 bases, with 8 bases spanning the gap. CDR3 sequence: CSVDGYLNTEAFF. Written as DNA, the CDR3 is TGCAGCGTTGACGGTTATTTGAACACTGAAGCTTTCTTT. Full variable domain (outside the CDR3, taken from reference TRBV29-1 and TRBJ1-1): SAVISQKPSRDICQRGTSLTIQCQVDSQVTMMFWYRQQPGQSLTLIATANQGSEATYESGFVIDKFPISRPNLTFSTLTVSNMSPEDSSIYLCSVDGYLNTEAFFGQGTRLTVV.

In regard to this clone: This sample also contains other DNA sequences that code for the same CDR3. The chain joins TRBV2 to TRBJ1-1; D is possibly TRBD1 (5 bases). The CDR3 is made up of 16 amino acids. Germline loops: CDR1 SNHLY, CDR2 FYNNEI. The ends were cut back, 7 bases at V and 2 bases at J, with 20 bases in the middle. The CDR3: CASKGPGPDKNTEAFF. The CDR3 DNA reads as TGTGCCAGCAAGGGGCCAGGCCCAGACAAAAACACTGAAGCTTTCTTT.

The chain combines TRBV29-1 with TRBJ1-1, with no clear D. Germline assignment: CDR1 SQVTM and CDR2 ANQGSEA. Trimming pared 4 bases from V and 0 bases from J, leaving 9 bases between. The CDR3 sequence is 13 residues long. The CDR3: CSVGGPMNTEAFF. The CDR3 bases are TGCAGCGTTGGAGGCCCAATGAACACTGAAGCTTTCTTT.

The chain combines TRBV6-5 with TRBJ2-7; maybe TRBD1 (6 bases). The germline V gene has CDR1 MNHEY and CDR2 SVGAGI. CDR3 size: 15 residues. Between the trimmed V and J ends, which lost 0 bases and 2 bases, there was a span of 11 bases. The CDR3 DNA reads as TGTGCCAGCAGTTACTCAAGAGACAGGACCTACGAGCAGTACTTC. Translating it yields CASSYSRDRTYEQYF.

This clone was counted between two and nine times. The V and J genes are TRBV7-6 and TRBJ1-4; TRBD1 matches at 7 bases. This CDR3 region has 18 residues. CDR1 and CDR2 from the germline V gene are SGHVS and FNYEAQ. J lost 0 bases, V lost 5 bases, and 12 bases had no gene match. The CDR3 bases are TGTGCCAGCAGCCTACCGACAGGGCCCTACACAACTAATGAAAAACTGTTTTTT. Translated, it gives CASSLPTGPYTTNEKLFF.

This chain joins TRBV6-5 and TRBJ2-5, with D possibly TRBD1 on 5 matching bases. CDR1 is MNHEY and CDR2 is SVGAGI in the germline V gene. Between the trimmed V and J ends, which lost 6 bases and 4 bases, there was a span of 15 bases. The length of the CDR3 is 14 residues. DNA for the CDR3: TGTGCCAGCAGCCCCAGGGTTCAAGGAGAGACCCAGTACTTC. As protein: CASSPRVQGETQYF.

This chain links TRBV5-1 with TRBJ1-4; D may be TRBD1 (5 bases). The V end lost 0 bases, the J end lost 2 bases, and 11 bases lay between the germline ends. The CDR3 sequence is 16 residues long. Germline V lookup: CDR1 SGHRS, CDR2 YFSETQ. The CDR3 DNA is TGCGCCAGCAGCTTGGGGCAGGGCCTGACTAATGAAAAACTGTTTTTT. Amino acid sequence: CASSLGQGLTNEKLFF.

This chain connects TRBV7-2 to TRBJ1-1; 7 bases map to TRBD1. CDR1 SGHTA and CDR2 FQGNSA come from the germline V gene. Losses at the gene ends were 2 bases for V and 6 bases for J; bases not matched to a gene: 3. The CDR3 is made up of 13 amino acids. The CDR3 protein is CASSLPGQPEAFF. CDR3 bases: TGTGCCAGCAGCTTACCGGGACAGCCTGAAGCTTTCTTT.

The gene calls are TRBV4-3 and TRBJ2-3, with 8 bases fitting TRBD1. The V segment lost 1 base and the J segment 4 bases; nucleotides outside the gene matches: 4. The germline gives CDR1 LGHNA, CDR2 YSLEER. This CDR3 is 15 amino acids long. The chain's CDR3 is CASSQGTGGADTQYF. Written as DNA, the CDR3 is TGCGCCAGCAGCCAAGGCACAGGGGGTGCAGATACGCAGTATTTT.

The chain couples TRBV9 to TRBJ2-5; 9 bases are shared with TRBD2. V lost 5 bases to trimming and J lost 4 bases; unmatched junction nucleotides: 12. CDR1 is SGDLS, CDR2 YYNGEE, per germline. The CDR3 sequence is 16 residues long. In DNA form, the CDR3 reads TGTGCCAGCAGTCAAGGGGCGGGGGGGGAGAGAGAGACCCAGTACTTC. Its protein is CASSQGAGGERETQYF.

The chain carries TRBV4-1 and TRBJ2-1; D is perhaps TRBD1 (7 bases). Germline V CDR1 and CDR2: MGHRA, YSYEKL. Trimming stripped 8 bases from V and 0 bases from J, with 11 bases between. The CDR3 runs 14 residues. In DNA form, the CDR3 reads TGCGCCAGCCAGGGGGGAAGCTCCTACAATGAGCAGTTCTTC. Amino acid sequence: CASQGGSSYNEQFF.

The V call is TRBV10-3, the J call TRBJ2-7; 8 bases map to TRBD2. The CDR3 has 12 residues. Germline CDR1 and CDR2: ENHRY and SYGVKD. The trim removed 7 bases at V and 3 bases at J, leaving 2 bases unmatched. CDR3 bases: TGTGCCATCAAAAGCGGGAGCTACGAGCAGTACTTC. Translated, it gives CAIKSGSYEQYF.

This clone was seen a handful of times. The chain joins TRBV10-3 to TRBJ2-5, with 9 bases fitting TRBD2. TRBJ2-7 matches the DNA end more closely, so the J call is doubtful. The germline CDR1 and CDR2 sequences are ENHRY and SYGVKD. CDR3 length: 14 amino acids. The CDR3 region is CAISEGGGAYEQYF. CDR3 bases: TGTGCCATCAGTGAGGGCGGGGGGGCTTACGAGCAGTACTTC.

The chain couples TRBV2 to TRBJ2-7; no reliable D call. Trimming took off 3 bases at V and 1 base at J, with 13 bases between the two ends. The CDR3 runs to 15 residues. The germline V gene encodes CDR1 SNHLY and CDR2 FYNNEI. The CDR3 is CASSEAAVTSYEQYF. CDR3 coding DNA: TGTGCCAGCAGTGAGGCCGCCGTAACGTCCTACGAGCAGTACTTC.

The chain uses TRBV2 and TRBJ1-2; D ambiguous. Germline CDR1 SNHLY, CDR2 FYNNEI. Between the trimmed V and J ends, which lost 1 base and 2 bases, there was a span of 8 bases. The CDR3 is 14 amino acids. The CDR3 bases are TGTGCCAGCAGTGAAGACAGATCAAACTATGGCTACACCTTC. Amino acids: CASSEDRSNYGYTF. Full variable domain (rest looked up from reference TRBV2 and TRBJ1-2): EPEVTQTPSHQVTQMGQEVILRCVPISNHLYFYWYRQILGQKVEFLVSFYNNEISEKSEIFDDQFSVERPDGSNFTLKIRSTKLEDSAMYFCASSEDRSNYGYTFGSGTRLTVV.

The chain combines TRBV6-1 with TRBJ2-2; a weak D match, TRBD1 (7 bases). The germline gives CDR1 MNHNS, CDR2 SASEGT. V was cut by 8 bases and J by 3 bases, with 13 bases left in between. The CDR3 loop spans 14 amino acids. The CDR3 DNA follows: TGTGCCAGCCCCAGGGGGGTTGACACCGGGGAGCTGTTTTTT. This sequence encodes CASPRGVDTGELFF.

The chain carries TRBV9 and TRBJ2-3; the D gene is possibly TRBD2 (5 bases). CDR1 and CDR2 (germline): SGDLS, YYNGEE. Trimming stripped 0 bases from V and 0 bases from J, with 8 bases between. The CDR3 is 15 residues long. CDR3 bases: TGTGCCAGCAGCGTAGGTCCGGGGAGCACAGATACGCAGTATTTT. As protein: CASSVGPGSTDTQYF.

The V call is TRBV9, the J call TRBJ1-1; 9 nucleotides align to TRBD1. Per germline, CDR1 SGDLS and CDR2 YYNGEE. The CDR3 covers 15 residues. V dropped 6 bases and J dropped 3; count of bases not matched to a gene: 9. The CDR3 protein is CASTPGTGRDTEAFF. DNA of the CDR3: TGTGCCAGCACCCCCGGGACAGGGAGGGACACTGAAGCTTTCTTT.

The chain links TRBV5-1 to TRBJ1-1, with TRBD1 matching over 7 bases. V shed 0 bases, J shed 0 bases, and the junction held 8 bases outside the gene matches. Per germline, CDR1 SGHRS and CDR2 YFSETQ. The CDR3 is made up of 17 amino acids. The CDR3: CASSLGRPGQMNTEAFF. The CDR3 DNA follows: TGCGCCAGCAGCTTGGGGAGGCCGGGACAGATGAACACTGAAGCTTTCTTT.